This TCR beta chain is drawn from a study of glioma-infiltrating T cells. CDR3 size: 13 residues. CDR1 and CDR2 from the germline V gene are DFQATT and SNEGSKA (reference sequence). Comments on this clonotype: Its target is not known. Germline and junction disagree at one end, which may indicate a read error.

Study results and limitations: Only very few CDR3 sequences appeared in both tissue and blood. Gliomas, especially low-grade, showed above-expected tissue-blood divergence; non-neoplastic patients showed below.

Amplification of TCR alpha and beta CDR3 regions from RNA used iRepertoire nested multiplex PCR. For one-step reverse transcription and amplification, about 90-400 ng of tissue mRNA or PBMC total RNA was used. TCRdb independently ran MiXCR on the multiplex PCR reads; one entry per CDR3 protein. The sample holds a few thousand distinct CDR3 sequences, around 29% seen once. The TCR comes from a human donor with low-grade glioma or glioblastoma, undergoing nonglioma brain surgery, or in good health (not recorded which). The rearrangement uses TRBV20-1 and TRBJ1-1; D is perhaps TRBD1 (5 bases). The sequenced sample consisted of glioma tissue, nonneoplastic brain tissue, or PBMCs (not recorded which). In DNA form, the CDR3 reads TGCAGTGCAAGGGGCCGATTGAACACTGAGGCTTTCTTT. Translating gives CSARGRLNTEAFF.